Each of the 3 T cell receptor beta chains below was sequenced from the same sample in a study of shared clonotypes between healthy human individuals. Generated by immunoSEQ multiplex PCR, the TCRdb table keeps only in-frame clones and is missing some. There are some 380,000 clones in the sample; approximately 97% occur only once, and 0.32% lies in the top ten. The sample was memory CD8+ T cells sorted from blood. The subset is: CD45RO+ cells pooled with CCR7-negative TemRA cells. These receptors all stem from a man aged 25 to 40 in good health.

The chain links TRBV9 to TRBJ2-7; either TRBD1 or TRBD2 may fit D (5 bases each). CDR1 and CDR2 from the germline V gene are SGDLS and YYNGEE. V lost 3 bases and J lost 0, with 13 bases in between. The CDR3 consists of 15 residues. Written as DNA, the CDR3 is TGTGCCAGCAGCGCCCGGGACCTCAGCTCCTACGAGCAGTACTTC. Residues: CASSARDLSSYEQYF. Drawing the rest from reference TRBV9 and TRBJ2-7, the complete variable domain is DSGVTQTPKHLITATGQRVTLRCSPRSGDLSVYWYQQSLDQGLQFLIQYYNGEERAKGNILERFSAQQFPDLHSELNLSSLELGDSALYFCASSARDLSSYEQYFGPGTRLTVT.

V gene TRBV9 combines with J gene TRBJ2-1; D is ambiguous. Per germline, CDR1 SGDLS and CDR2 YYNGEE. V lost 0 bases, J lost 9 bases, and 13 bases lay in between. This CDR3 has 14 amino acids. CDR3 nucleotides: TGTGCCAGCAGCGTAGCAGCGCTGCTGGGTGAGCAGTTCTTC. This encodes CASSVAALLGEQFF.

The V call is TRBV19, the J call TRBJ1-5; D possibly corresponds to TRBD1 (5 bases). Per the germline V gene, CDR1 is LNHDA and CDR2 is SQIVND (reference sequence). This CDR3 spans 16 amino acids. V gave up 4 bases and J gave up 4 bases, with 17 bases separating them. CDR3 in amino acids: CASSKGTDGANQPQHF. The CDR3 region has the DNA TGTGCCAGTAGTAAGGGGACCGACGGAGCGAATCAGCCCCAGCATTTT.